These T cell receptor beta chains were read from a single sample in a study of shared clonotypes between healthy human individuals. Produced via immunoSEQ multiplex PCR; TCRdb's table is partial and in-frame only. The table lists around 1.1 million clones, approximately 80% of them singletons, with under 0.8% in the top ten. The sequencing input was memory CD4+ T cells from PBMCs. Receptor source: a man between 18 and 35 years old in good health. Some clones in this sample may be carry-over from other donors' samples. Each CDR3 is given with its conserved first and last residue. A D gene is named only where the DNA matches it firmly. Size values are once, few and many counts, or a class for expanded clones, and some rows have none.

TGTGCCAGCATCGATACCGACTACGAGCAGTACTTC CASIDTDYEQYF . TRBV28 . TRBJ2-7
TGTGCCAGCAGCCCTGCCACTCCTAATGAAAAACTGTTTTTT CASSPATPNEKLFF . TRBV28 . TRBJ1-4
TGCGCCAGCCGTTTAGCGGTCTTATCCTACGAGCAGTACTTC CASRLAVLSYEQYF . TRBV5-1 . TRBJ2-7
TGTGCCAGCAGCTTATACAGCGGGAGCATCGGCGAGCAGTTCTTC CASSLYSGSIGEQFF . TRBV7-7 TRBD2 TRBJ2-1
TGCGCCAGCAGCTTGTTGTCCCGCGAAATTAGCAGCCATCACCCCACAGATACGCAGTATTTT CASSLLSREISSHHPTDTQYF . TRBV5-1 . TRBJ2-3
TGTGCCATCAGAAAGGGCAGGTCTAGCTCCTACAATGAGCAGTTCTTC CAIRKGRSSSYNEQFF once TRBV28 . TRBJ2-1
TGTGCCAGCAGCAACATATGGGGGATGGAGAGCACTGAAGCTTTCTTT CASSNIWGMESTEAFF . TRBV27 . TRBJ1-1
TGTGCCAGCAGTGAACAGGGGCTTAATGAAAAACTGTTTTTT CASSEQGLNEKLFF . TRBV2 . TRBJ1-4
TGTGCCACCAGCAGAGATAGTGTGAACAGGCCCCAGCATTTT CATSRDSVNRPQHF . TRBV15 . TRBJ1-5
TGTGCCAGCAGCCGTGGGGCAGAATCCTACGAGCAGTACTTC CASSRGAESYEQYF . TRBV11-3 . TRBJ2-7
TGTGCCAGCTCACCAACAAGCGGGAGCCTCTCCTACGAGCAGTACTTC CASSPTSGSLSYEQYF . TRBV18 TRBD2 TRBJ2-7
TGCGCCAGCAGCTCTGGACAGGGTACCCCCAACGAGCAGTACTTC CASSSGQGTPNEQYF . TRBV5-1 TRBD1 TRBJ2-7
TGTGCCGCCAGCAGTACGGGCGAGACCTACGAGCAGTACTTC CAASSTGETYEQYF many TRBV28 . TRBJ2-7